This T cell receptor beta chain was sequenced during a study of cytomegalovirus exposure and HLA in healthy donors. The PCR ran on 60 Vbeta and 13 Jbeta primers. This table comes from immunoSEQ multiplex PCR, and its TCRdb copy is limited to in-frame clones, with some not included. This sample's table has 130,000 to 150,000 clones. Sequences were obtained from PBMCs. The receptor's source is a man aged 40-55 years in good health and CMV-seronegative.

The CDR3, as DNA: TGTGCCAGCAGTTCCTGGGGGGTCGCACGAGAACCCCTCCACTTT. Its translation is CASSSWGVAREPLHF. This chain joins TRBV6-1 and TRBJ1-6, with D perhaps TRBD1 (5 bases). Germline V gives CDR1 MNHNS, CDR2 SASEGT. V was trimmed by 5 bases and J by 12 bases, leaving 20 bases between them. This CDR3 is built from 15 residues.